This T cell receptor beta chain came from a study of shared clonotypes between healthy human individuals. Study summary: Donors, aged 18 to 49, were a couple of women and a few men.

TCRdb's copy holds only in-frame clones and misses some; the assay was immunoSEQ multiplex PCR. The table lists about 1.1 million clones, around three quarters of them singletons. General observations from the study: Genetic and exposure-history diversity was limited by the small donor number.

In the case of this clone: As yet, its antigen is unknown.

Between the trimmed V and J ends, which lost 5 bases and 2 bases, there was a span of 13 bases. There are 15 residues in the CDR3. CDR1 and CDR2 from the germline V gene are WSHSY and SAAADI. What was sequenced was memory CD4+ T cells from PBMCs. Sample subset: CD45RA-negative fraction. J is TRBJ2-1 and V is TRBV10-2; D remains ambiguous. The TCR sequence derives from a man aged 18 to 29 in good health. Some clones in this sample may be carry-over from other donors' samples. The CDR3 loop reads CASSPFRVAYNEQFF. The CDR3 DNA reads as TGCGCCAGCAGTCCCTTCCGAGTAGCCTACAATGAGCAGTTCTTC.